These T cell receptor beta chains were read from a single sample in a study of T-cell reconstitution after alpha-beta-depleted transplantation in children. A single record per CDR3 protein comes from TCRdb applying MiXCR to the PCR reads. The sample lists about 130,000 distinct CDR3 sequences; about 9.6% were seen once. Sequences were derived from PBMCs, mostly from graft donor cells, sampled 180 days after TCRalphabeta/CD19-depleted stem cell transplant. These receptors were collected from a girl under three years old who had a stem cell transplant for combined immunodeficiency, so the T cells may come from the graft donor. CDR3s include the opening cysteine and the closing phenylalanine or tryptophan. A D gene is named only where the DNA matches it firmly. Size values are once, few and many counts, or a class for expanded clones, and some rows have none.

-	TRBV4-2	TRBJ2-1	TRBD2	CASSQEAGLADNEQFF	TGTGCCAGCAGCCAAGAGGCAGGACTAGCCGACAATGAGCAGTTCTTC
-	TRBV12-3/TRBV12-4	TRBJ1-3	-	CASSHTRSGNTIYF	TGTGCCAGCAGCCATACAAGGTCTGGAAACACCATATATTTT
few	TRBV20-1	TRBJ2-5	-	CSATDRGLGTQYF	TGCAGTGCTACCGACCGTGGGTTGGGGACCCAGTACTTC
many	TRBV20-1	TRBJ2-5	TRBD2	CSATVLQASGRWQETQYF	TGCAGTGCTACAGTCCTTCAGGCTAGCGGGAGGTGGCAAGAGACCCAGTACTTC
-	TRBV20-1	TRBJ2-7	TRBD2	CCARDSTSGSNYEQYF	TGCTGTGCTAGAGACTCTACTAGCGGGAGTAACTACGAGCAGTACTTC
once	TRBV7-2	TRBJ2-7	-	CASSSDRTYEQYF	TGTGCCAGCAGCTCGGACAGAACCTACGAGCAGTACTTC
-	TRBV12-3/TRBV12-4	TRBJ2-5	-	CASTATPDFQYF	TGTGCCAGCACCGCGACACCGGATTTCCAGTACTTC
many	TRBV5-1	TRBJ2-1	-	CASSLSPMGGYEQFF	TGCGCCAGCAGCTTGTCCCCCATGGGAGGATATGAGCAGTTCTTC
-	TRBV5-4	TRBJ1-2	TRBD1	CASSLGTGGYYGYTF	TGTGCCAGCAGCTTAGGGACAGGGGGCTACTATGGCTACACCTTC
few	TRBV20-1	TRBJ2-5	TRBD1	CSASWDRARETQYF	TGCAGTGCTAGTTGGGACAGGGCTCGGGAGACCCAGTACTTC
-	TRBV5-6	TRBJ1-1	-	CASSLRLVANTEAFF	TGTGCCAGCAGCTTGAGGCTAGTAGCGAACACTGAAGCTTTCTTT
few	TRBV5-4	TRBJ2-1	-	CASSLVAREREQFF	TGTGCCAGCAGCTTAGTCGCCAGGGAACGTGAGCAGTTCTTC
few	TRBV3-1	TRBJ2-1	TRBD2	CASSQALGGQNNEQFF	TGTGCCAGCAGCCAAGCCTTGGGAGGGCAGAACAATGAGCAGTTCTTC
-	TRBV6-2/TRBV6-3	TRBJ2-1	-	CASSYSQGTPKGNEQFF	TGTGCCAGCAGTTACTCCCAGGGAACTCCTAAGGGCAATGAGCAGTTCTTC
-	TRBV6-2/TRBV6-3	TRBJ2-7	-	CASSYSEDYEQYF	TGTGCCAGCAGTTACTCGGAAGACTACGAGCAGTACTTC
few	TRBV12-3/TRBV12-4	TRBJ2-3	TRBD2	CASSLFPSGYTDTQYF	TGTGCCAGCAGTTTATTCCCTAGCGGATACACAGATACGCAGTATTTT
few	TRBV5-6	TRBJ2-2	-	CASSHPGLSGELFF	TGTGCCAGCAGCCATCCCGGACTATCCGGGGAGCTGTTTTTT
-	TRBV20-1	TRBJ1-2	-	CSVVDRLTYGYTF	TGCAGTGTCGTGGACCGCCTAACTTATGGCTACACCTTC
many	TRBV20-1	TRBJ2-1	-	CSASKGHETYNEQFF	TGCAGTGCTAGTAAGGGGCATGAAACGTACAATGAGCAGTTCTTC
few	TRBV5-1	TRBJ1-2	TRBD1	CASSLTGDNYGYTF	TGCGCCAGCAGCCTTACAGGGGATAACTATGGCTACACCTTC
-	TRBV5-1	TRBJ2-3	-	CASSLEGVGSTDTQYF	TGCGCCAGCAGCTTAGAGGGGGTTGGGAGCACAGATACGCAGTATTTT
many	TRBV24-1	TRBJ2-2	-	CATSESKGNNMANTGELFF	TGTGCCACCAGTGAATCCAAGGGAAACAACATGGCGAACACCGGGGAGCTGTTTTTT
-	TRBV5-1	TRBJ2-6	-	CASSIGSGANVLTF	TGCGCCAGCAGTATAGGGAGTGGGGCCAACGTCCTGACTTTC
-	TRBV10-3	TRBJ2-5	-	CAISGNRGGEETQYF	TGTGCCATCAGTGGAAACAGGGGAGGAGAAGAGACCCAGTACTTC
few	TRBV7-6	TRBJ2-1	-	CASSSLLETIYNEQFF	TGTGCCAGCAGCTCCTTACTAGAAACGATTTACAATGAGCAGTTCTTC
-	TRBV6-2/TRBV6-3	TRBJ1-6	-	CASSYGISPLHF	TGTGCCAGCAGTTACGGAATTTCACCCCTCCACTTT
few	TRBV20-1	TRBJ2-1	TRBD2	CSASGLAGERRSYNEQFF	TGCAGTGCAAGTGGACTAGCGGGGGAACGGAGGTCCTACAATGAGCAGTTCTTC